This T cell receptor (beta chain) is drawn from a study of cytomegalovirus exposure and HLA in healthy donors. Study-wide background: Earlier sequencing of 200 million or so T cells yielded about 120 million unique TCR beta sequences.

Vbeta (60) and Jbeta (13) primers were used in the PCR. The table came from immunoSEQ multiplex PCR; TCRdb's copy has only in-frame clones and leaves some out. There are over 150,000 clones in the sample; around 77% occur only once, and over 1.1% lies in the top ten. The V gene lost 0 bases and the J gene lost 4 bases, with 12 bases spanning the gap. The CDR3 runs to 15 residues. Germline-derived CDR1 and CDR2 are MDHEN and SYDVKM. The sample holds a few counts of this clone. This sequence originates from a man in his sixties in good health and CMV-seronegative. The sample taken for sequencing was PBMCs. The chain couples TRBV28 to TRBJ1-2; possible D gene TRBD1, 6 bases. DNA for the CDR3: TGTGCCAGCAGTTTATGGGGGGGGCCAGGCTATGGCTACACCTTC. This sequence encodes CASSLWGGPGYGYTF.